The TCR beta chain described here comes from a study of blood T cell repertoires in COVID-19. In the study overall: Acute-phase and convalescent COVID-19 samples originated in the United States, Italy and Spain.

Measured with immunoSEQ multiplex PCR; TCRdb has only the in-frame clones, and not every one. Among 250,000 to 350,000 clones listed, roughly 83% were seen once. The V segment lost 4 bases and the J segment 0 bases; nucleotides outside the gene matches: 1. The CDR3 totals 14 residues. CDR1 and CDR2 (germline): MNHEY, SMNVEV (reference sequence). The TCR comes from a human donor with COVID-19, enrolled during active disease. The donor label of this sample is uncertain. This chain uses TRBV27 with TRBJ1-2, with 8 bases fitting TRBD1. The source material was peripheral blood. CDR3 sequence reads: CASSSRGPNYGYTF. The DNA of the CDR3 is TGTGCCAGCAGTTCCAGGGGGCCTAACTATGGCTACACCTTC.